This T cell receptor beta chain was captured by sequencing in a study of blood T cells in healthy people across ages. General study results and limits: Comparison with aged donors showed that long-lived donors had more naive CD4+ cells and higher diversity.

The V gene's germline CDR1 is KGHDR and CDR2 SFDVKD. The CDR3 spans 16 residues. V was clipped by 0 bases and J by 13 bases, with 21 bases between them. As concerns this clonotype: The target antigen is unknown.

Then a second PCR, running roughly 7 to 11 cycles, was carried out with a sample-barcoded 5' primer and a J-beta primer mix. All cDNA molecules were each tagged by a template-switch adaptor with 12 random nucleotides. TCRdb reprocessed the 5' RACE reads with MiXCR, giving one entry per CDR3 protein. Of roughly 830,000 distinct CDR3 sequences in the sample, around 62% were seen once. The TCR comes from a man aged 25 to 40 in good health. The V call is TRBV24-1, the J call TRBJ2-1; D unclear. Specimen: blood. CDR3 sequence reads: CATSDLQGYGKETQFF. CDR3 coding DNA: TGTGCCACCAGTGATTTGCAAGGCTACGGAAAAGAGACCCAGTTCTTC.